Following are 32 T cell receptor beta chains from one sample sequenced in a study of blood T cell repertoires in COVID-19. The data were produced by immunoSEQ multiplex PCR, yet TCRdb's version contains in-frame clones alone and is incomplete. The repertoire holds roughly 230,000 clones, with approximately 83% as singletons. Sequencing was performed on peripheral blood. These receptor sequences come from a human donor in a cohort sampled during active COVID-19.

The chain has TRBV27 and TRBJ2-7, with no clear D. The CDR3 has 13 residues. The ends were cut back, 2 bases at V and 3 bases at J, with 8 bases in the middle. Germline V gene lookup returns CDR1 MNHEY and CDR2 SMNVEV (reference sequence). This chain's CDR3 is CASSLTAYYEQYF. DNA of the CDR3: TGTGCCAGCAGTTTAACAGCCTACTACGAGCAGTACTTC.

The CDR3 DNA reads as TGCGCCAGCAGCTGGAACCGAGAGACAGGCTCCGCAACTAATGAAAAACTGTTTTTT. Translating gives CASSWNRETGSATNEKLFF. This chain joins TRBV4-1 and TRBJ1-4; D is perhaps TRBD1 (6 bases). Trimming took 5 bases from V and 0 from J, leaving 22 bases between them. The CDR3 is 19 amino acids. Germline assignment: CDR1 MGHRA and CDR2 YSYEKL.

The chain has TRBV27 and TRBJ2-6, with 8 bases lining up with TRBD1. The J segment lost 0 bases and the V segment lost 1 base, leaving 8 bases of the junction unmatched. The length of the CDR3 is 19 residues. Germline CDR1 MNHEY, CDR2 SMNVEV (reference sequence). The CDR3 reads CASSLFRRTGRSGANVLTF. CDR3 nucleotide sequence: TGTGCCAGCAGTTTATTTAGAAGGACAGGGCGCTCTGGGGCCAACGTCCTGACTTTC.

The chain joins TRBV19 to TRBJ1-2; D is undetermined. V was shortened by 5 bases and J by 6 bases, with 7 bases between the two germline ends. This CDR3 contains 11 residues. Germline V gene lookup returns CDR1 LNHDA and CDR2 SQIVND (reference sequence). CDR3 region: CASSHEDGYTF. The CDR3 coding sequence is TGTGCCAGTAGTCATGAGGATGGCTACACCTTC.

CDR3 DNA: TGTGCCAGCAGCATTAGGGAACATAGCGGGGCAGATACGCAGTATTTT. This gives the protein CASSIREHSGADTQYF. V and J are TRBV7-9 and TRBJ2-3, with 8 bases aligning to TRBD2. The CDR3 length is 16 residues. V lost 5 bases to trimming and J lost 4 bases; unmatched junction nucleotides: 11. CDR1 and CDR2 from the germline V gene are SEHNR and FQNEAQ (reference sequence). The full variable domain, rest sourced from reference TRBV7-9 and TRBJ2-3, is DTGVSQNPRHKITKRGQNVTFRCDPISEHNRLYWYRQTLGQGPEFLTYFQNEAQLEKSRLLSDRFSAERPKGSFSTLEIQRTEQGDSAMYLCASSIREHSGADTQYFGPGTRLTVL.

The chain is built from TRBV6-1 and TRBJ2-6; tentatively, D is TRBD1 (5 bases). Trimming pared 0 bases from V and 0 bases from J, leaving 12 bases between. Germline V gene data show CDR1 as MNHNS and CDR2 as SASEGT. The CDR3 extends over 18 amino acids. As DNA, the CDR3 is TGTGCCAGCAGTGAAGCGTTAAGGGGTTCCTCTGGGGCCAACGTCCTGACTTTC. This translates into CASSEALRGSSGANVLTF.

This clone was seen only a few times. The J gene is TRBJ2-5, the V gene TRBV7-9, with D tentatively TRBD1 (5 bases). CDR3 length: 13 residues. CDR1 is SEHNR and CDR2 is FQNEAQ in the germline V gene (reference sequence). Trimming took off 2 bases at V and 5 bases at J, with 9 bases between the two ends. The CDR3 coding sequence is TGTGCCAGCAGCTTACAGGGTTGGGAGACCCAGTACTTC. Its protein is CASSLQGWETQYF.

The chain uses TRBV19 and TRBJ1-5; 7 bases are shared with TRBD1. Germline V CDR1 and CDR2: LNHDA, SQIVND (reference sequence). V shed 3 bases and J 2 bases; nucleotides not matched to a gene: 16. The CDR3 consists of 19 residues. The DNA for the CDR3 is TGTGCCAGTAGTATGGGATCCATACAGGGGTATGATGGCAATCAGCCCCAGCATTTT. It is translated as CASSMGSIQGYDGNQPQHF.

This chain joins TRBV12-3 or TRBV12-4 and TRBJ2-3; no firm D call. This CDR3 region has 12 residues. V lost 5 bases to trimming and J lost 1 base, with 4 bases between them. The CDR3 nucleotides are TGTGCCAGCAGTGGGCGCACAGATACGCAGTATTTT. Translating gives CASSGRTDTQYF.

There are a few counts of this clone. The rearrangement links TRBV4-1 to TRBJ2-6; D is possibly TRBD1 (5 bases). The V gene's germline CDR1 is MGHRA and CDR2 YSYEKL. The ends were cut back, 6 bases at V and 4 bases at J, with 13 bases in the middle. This CDR3 has 15 residues. CDR3 nucleotides: TGCGCCAGCAGAGGTTTACGGACAGGGGCCAACGTCCTGACTTTC. Encoded protein: CASRGLRTGANVLTF.

The chain employs TRBV4-2 and TRBJ2-1; TRBD1 is a possible D gene (6 bases). The V gene's germline CDR1 is LGHNA and CDR2 YNFKEQ. V lost 3 bases and J 7 bases, leaving 31 bases between the germline ends. CDR3 size: 20 residues. Here the CDR3 DNA reads TGTGCCAGCAGCCAGGTTTCGGCCCGAGGAGGAAGGCAGGGGAAGAATGAGCAGTTCTTC. This translates into CASSQVSARGGRQGKNEQFF.

This clone is a singleton in its sample. The genes are TRBV28 and TRBJ2-6, with D uncertain. CDR1 is MDHEN and CDR2 is SYDVKM in the germline V gene. The CDR3 runs to 15 residues. V was pared by 5 bases and J by 0 bases, with 8 bases between. The CDR3 DNA sequence: TGTGCCAGCAGTCGTACAGCCTCTGGGGCCAACGTCCTGACTTTC. It codes for CASSRTASGANVLTF. Together with reference TRBV28 and TRBJ2-6, the CDR3 gives the full variable domain: DVKVTQSSRYLVKRTGEKVFLECVQDMDHENMFWYRQDPGLGLRLIYFSYDVKMKEKGDIPEGYSVSREKKERFSLILESASTNQTSMYLCASSRTASGANVLTFGAGSRLTVL.

The table lists this clone with a count of one. V gene TRBV19 combines with J gene TRBJ2-5; D perhaps matches TRBD1 (6 bases). Germline CDR1 LNHDA, CDR2 SQIVND (reference sequence). Trimming took off 3 bases at V and 4 bases at J, with 12 bases between the two ends. The length of the CDR3 is 14 residues. In DNA, the CDR3 is TGTGCCAGTAGTATGTTCAGGGGCTCAGAGACCCAGTACTTC. Translated: CASSMFRGSETQYF.

This clone was observed a few times. The rearrangement uses TRBV11-2 and TRBJ2-2, with unresolved D. Trimming pared 3 bases from V and 0 bases from J, leaving 14 bases between. This CDR3 is 17 amino acids long. CDR1 and CDR2 from the germline V gene are SGHAT and FQNNGV. The CDR3 sequence is CASSLRLATSNTGELFF. The CDR3 nucleotides are TGTGCCAGCAGCTTGAGACTCGCAACCTCGAACACCGGGGAGCTGTTTTTT.

This chain joins TRBV25-1 and TRBJ1-2; possible D gene TRBD1, 6 bases. Germline CDR1 MGHDK, CDR2 SYGVNS. The V and J ends lost 8 bases and 5 bases respectively, with 15 bases between them. The CDR3 loop spans 13 amino acids. The DNA for the CDR3 is TGTGCCAGCCGGCCGGAGACAGGATATGGCTACACCTTC. This encodes CASRPETGYGYTF.

A few counts support this clone. The J gene is TRBJ2-1, the V gene TRBV5-1, with TRBD2 matching 10 bases. The CDR3 is 15 amino acids. In germline, CDR1 is SGHRS, CDR2 YFSETQ. With V trimmed by 4 bases and J by 5 bases, 6 bases remained unmatched. The CDR3 spells CASSLGLAEHNEQFF. CDR3 DNA sequence: TGCGCCAGCAGCCTCGGACTAGCGGAGCACAATGAGCAGTTCTTC.

The rearrangement uses TRBV6-5 and TRBJ2-7; 8 nucleotides align to TRBD2. The J segment lost 6 bases and the V segment lost 7 bases, leaving 11 bases of the junction unmatched. Germline assignment: CDR1 MNHEY and CDR2 SVGAGI. The CDR3 consists of 14 residues. CDR3 amino acids: CASTAPREAGEQYF. The DNA of the CDR3 is TGTGCCAGCACCGCCCCGCGGGAGGCGGGCGAGCAGTACTTC.

The chain couples TRBV20-1 to TRBJ1-6; 7 nucleotides line up with TRBD1. V lost 3 bases to trimming and J lost 7 bases; unmatched junction nucleotides: 6. The V gene's germline CDR1 is DFQATT and CDR2 SNEGSKA (reference sequence). This CDR3 contains 14 residues. CDR3 DNA sequence: TGCAGTGCTAGTAGAGGGACAGAGAATTCACCCCTCCACTTT. Protein sequence: CSASRGTENSPLHF.

This chain links TRBV7-3 with TRBJ2-3; D unresolved. Germline V CDR1 and CDR2: SGHTA, FQGTGA. The CDR3 covers 14 residues. The V end lost 1 base, the J end lost 4 bases, and 9 bases lay between the germline ends. The CDR3 nucleotides are TGTGCCAGCAGCTTAATACCAGAAGCAGATACGCAGTATTTT. This translates into CASSLIPEADTQYF.

The chain is built from TRBV4-2 and TRBJ1-6, with 7 bases identical to TRBD1. Germline V lookup: CDR1 LGHNA, CDR2 YNFKEQ. Losses at the gene ends were 1 base for V and 7 bases for J; bases not matched to a gene: 4. The CDR3 sequence is 15 residues long. This CDR3 reads CASSQGQGPNSPLHF. DNA for the CDR3: TGTGCCAGCAGCCAAGGACAGGGTCCAAATTCACCCCTCCACTTT.

The chain has TRBV29-1 and TRBJ2-2; 8 bases fit TRBD1. The germline V gene encodes CDR1 SQVTM and CDR2 ANQGSEA. V lost 2 bases to trimming and J lost 5 bases; unmatched junction nucleotides: 4. This CDR3 has 14 residues. The CDR3 coding sequence is TGCAGCGTTGAAAGACAGGGGCTTACCGGGGAGCTGTTTTTT. It encodes CSVERQGLTGELFF.

V is TRBV27 and J is TRBJ2-1, with 12 bases aligning to TRBD2. The CDR3 spans 15 residues. J lost 10 bases, V lost 7 bases, and 11 bases had no gene match. In germline, CDR1 is MNHEY, CDR2 SMNVEV (reference sequence). The chain's CDR3 is CASTPQLAGGLEQFF. CDR3 nucleotide sequence: TGTGCCAGCACCCCCCAACTAGCGGGGGGTCTAGAGCAGTTCTTC.

This clone was detected once. The genes are TRBV13 and TRBJ2-7; D gene unclear. The CDR3 spans 12 residues. Trimming removed 4 bases at V and 2 bases at J, with 6 bases between. Germline assignment: CDR1 PRHDT and CDR2 FYEKMQ (reference sequence). The CDR3 sequence is CASSSLTYEQYF. The CDR3 bases are TGTGCCAGCAGCTCTCTTACCTACGAGCAGTACTTC.

A few counts support this clone. The V gene is TRBV30, the J gene TRBJ1-3; possibly TRBD1 for D (5 bases). V lost 3 bases to trimming and J lost 0 bases, with 12 bases between them. Germline lookup yields CDR1 GTSNPN and CDR2 SVGIG (reference sequence). The CDR3 totals 15 residues. Here the CDR3 reads CAWSRGAGSGNTIYF. CDR3 sequence (DNA): TGTGCCTGGAGCCGCGGGGCCGGCTCTGGAAACACCATATATTTT.

CDR3 residues: CASSNRGVQKLFF. CDR3 DNA sequence: TGTGCCAGTTCTAACAGGGGGGTTCAGAAACTGTTTTTT. The chain links TRBV25-1 to TRBJ1-4, with 8 positions matching TRBD1. CDR1 is MGHDK and CDR2 is SYGVNS in the germline V gene. CDR3 length: 13 amino acids. V dropped 9 bases and J dropped 11; count of bases not matched to a gene: 11. The variable domain in full, completed from reference TRBV25-1 and TRBJ1-4, reads EADIYQTPRYLVIGTGKKITLECSQTMGHDKMYWYQQDPGMELHLIHYSYGVNSTEKGDLSSESTVSRIRTEHFPLTLESARPSHTSQYLCASSNRGVQKLFFGSGTQLSVL.

The chain has TRBV18 and TRBJ2-1; TRBD2 aligns across 7 bases. Looked up from germline, CDR1 is KGHSH and CDR2 is LQKENI. The CDR3 has 21 residues. V lost 3 bases to trimming and J lost 1 base; unmatched junction nucleotides: 21. CDR3 coding DNA: TGTGCCAGCTCACCGCCGAGTACTAAGCGGGACCCGAGTAGTTCCTACAATGAGCAGTTCTTC. Amino acid sequence: CASSPPSTKRDPSSSYNEQFF.

This chain joins TRBV12-5 and TRBJ2-3, with TRBD2 matching over 8 bases. J lost 2 bases, V lost 5 bases, and 6 bases had no gene match. Germline V gene lookup returns CDR1 LGHNT and CDR2 FRNRAP. The CDR3 contains 15 residues. This CDR3 reads CASGQSGSITDTQYF. The CDR3 DNA reads TGTGCTAGTGGTCAAAGCGGGAGTATCACAGATACGCAGTATTTT. The complete variable domain, with remaining parts taken from reference TRBV12-5 and TRBJ2-3, reads DARVTQTPRHKVTEMGQEVTMRCQPILGHNTVFWYRQTMMQGLELLAYFRNRAPLDDSGMPKDRFSAEMPDATLATLKIQPSEPRDSAVYFCASGQSGSITDTQYFGPGTRLTVL.

V usage is TRBV29-1 and J usage is TRBJ2-7; the match to TRBD2 covers 10 bases. This CDR3 region has 14 residues. Germline CDR1 reads SQVTM; CDR2 reads ANQGSEA. V lost 4 bases, J lost 3 bases, and 6 bases stayed unmatched. DNA of the CDR3: TGCAGCGTTGGGATAGCGGGAGGCTTCTACGAGCAGTACTTC. Translating gives CSVGIAGGFYEQYF.

The V call is TRBV21-1, the J call TRBJ1-5. TRBV21-1 is tagged as a pseudogene. The CDR3 loop spans 12 amino acids. The CDR3 sequence: CASSTTTWPQHF. In DNA form, the CDR3 reads TGTGCCAGCAGCACTACTACATGGCCCCAGCATTTT.

V usage is TRBV5-1 and J usage is TRBJ1-2, with 7 positions matching TRBD1. This CDR3 has 16 amino acids. Germline CDR1 SGHRS, CDR2 YFSETQ. Trimming removed 4 bases from V and 0 bases from J; junction bases left unmatched: 9. CDR3 nucleotide sequence: TGCGCCAGCAGCCTCTCTACAGGGGACTCTAACTATGGCTACACCTTC. Protein product: CASSLSTGDSNYGYTF.

The V gene is TRBV18, the J gene TRBJ1-1; D possibly corresponds to TRBD1 (5 bases). CDR3 length: 14 residues. V shed 3 bases and J shed 0 bases, with 8 bases lying between them. Germline loops: CDR1 KGHSH, CDR2 LQKENI. The CDR3 is CASSPSRVNTEAFF. The CDR3 bases are TGTGCCAGCTCACCGAGCAGGGTGAACACTGAAGCTTTCTTT.

V and J are TRBV11-1 and TRBJ2-3, with TRBD1 matching over 7 bases. The CDR3 is made up of 16 amino acids. J gave up 3 bases and V 1 base, and 7 bases lay outside the gene matches. Looked up from germline, CDR1 is SGHAT and CDR2 is FQDESV (reference sequence). Here the CDR3 reads CASSLVWQGETDTQYF. The CDR3, as DNA: TGTGCCAGCAGCTTAGTTTGGCAGGGGGAGACAGATACGCAGTATTTT.